The next 9 T cell receptor beta chains were all read from a single sample in a study of blood T cell repertoires in COVID-19. The data were produced by immunoSEQ multiplex PCR, yet TCRdb's version contains in-frame clones alone and is incomplete. The table has about 30,000 clones, approximately 90% seen once. Sequenced sample: peripheral blood. All receptors come from a man aged 60 to 69 with active COVID-19.

Here the CDR3 reads CASSDLAWEETQYF. The CDR3 DNA is TGTGCCAGCAGTGATCTAGCATGGGAAGAGACCCAGTACTTC. The V gene is TRBV25-1, the J gene TRBJ2-5, with D possibly matching TRBD2 (5 bases). The germline V gene encodes CDR1 MGHDK and CDR2 SYGVNS. The V gene lost 3 bases and the J gene lost 3 bases, with 11 bases spanning the gap. This CDR3 region has 14 residues.

The gene calls are TRBV7-8 and TRBJ1-1, with D unclear. The CDR3 spans 17 residues. Germline V CDR1 and CDR2: SGHVS, FQNEAQ. V lost 4 bases and J lost 0, with 18 bases in between. The CDR3 nucleotides are TGTGCCAGCAGCTCTTGGGCGACAACGTCCATGAACACTGAAGCTTTCTTT. It is translated as CASSSWATTSMNTEAFF. Together with reference TRBV7-8 and TRBJ1-1, the CDR3 gives the full variable domain: GAGVSQSPRYKVAKRGQDVALRCDPISGHVSLFWYQQALGQGPEFLTYFQNEAQLDKSGLPSDRFFAERPEGSVSTLKIQRTQQEDSAVYLCASSSWATTSMNTEAFFGQGTRLTVV.

The chain employs TRBV4-2 and TRBJ2-6; 10 bases are a match to TRBD1. Germline-derived CDR1 and CDR2 are LGHNA and YNFKEQ. The CDR3 covers 19 residues. Losses at the gene ends were 0 bases for V and 4 bases for J; bases not matched to a gene: 9. The CDR3 DNA is TGTGCCAGCAGCCAAGACATGACAGGGGGCGGCTCCGGGGCCAACGTCCTGACTTTC. Translating gives CASSQDMTGGGSGANVLTF.

This sequence joins TRBV6-5 and TRBJ2-1; 7 nucleotides agree with TRBD1. Germline lookup yields CDR1 MNHEY and CDR2 SVGAGI. The junction had 4 bases not matched to a gene; V was cut back by 0 bases and J by 5 bases. This CDR3 region has 15 residues. CDR3 loop: CASSYSGTVHNEQFF. DNA of the CDR3: TGTGCCAGCAGTTACTCCGGGACAGTCCACAATGAGCAGTTCTTC.

This chain links TRBV5-8 with TRBJ1-3; TRBD1 matches 11 bases. V lost 0 bases and J lost 3; bases outside the gene matches: 8. CDR1 and CDR2 from the germline V gene are SGHTS and YDEGEE. The CDR3 covers 18 residues. CDR3 residues: CASSLVGTGGLDGNTIYF. Written as DNA, the CDR3 is TGTGCCAGCAGCTTGGTCGGGACAGGGGGTTTAGATGGAAACACCATATATTTT.

This rearrangement joins TRBV9 to TRBJ2-1; D unresolved. This CDR3 comprises 15 residues. V was pared by 0 bases and J by 4 bases, with 11 bases between. The germline V gene encodes CDR1 SGDLS and CDR2 YYNGEE. CDR3 coding DNA: TGTGCCAGCAGCGTAGATGGGCAGTTGTACAATGAGCAGTTCTTC. Its translation is CASSVDGQLYNEQFF. The full variable domain, rest sourced from reference TRBV9 and TRBJ2-1, is DSGVTQTPKHLITATGQRVTLRCSPRSGDLSVYWYQQSLDQGLQFLIQYYNGEERAKGNILERFSAQQFPDLHSELNLSSLELGDSALYFCASSVDGQLYNEQFFGPGTRLTVL.

The J gene is TRBJ2-7, the V gene TRBV10-2, with 11 bases that match TRBD2. Germline loops: CDR1 WSHSY, CDR2 SAAADI. This CDR3 is 14 amino acids long. The junction had 8 bases not matched to a gene; V was cut back by 6 bases and J by 7 bases. The CDR3, as DNA: TGCGCCAGCAGGATACTAGCGGGGGTAGGTGAGCAGTACTTC. Its protein product is CASRILAGVGEQYF.

CDR3 loop: CASSLVLAGARSYNEQFF. The CDR3 DNA follows: TGTGCCAGCAGCTTAGTGCTAGCGGGAGCCCGCTCCTACAATGAGCAGTTCTTC. The chain employs TRBV7-8 and TRBJ2-1; 10 positions match TRBD2. The CDR3 runs 18 residues. Trimming at V came to 1 base and at J to 0 bases, leaving 6 bases not matched to a gene. From germline, CDR1 is SGHVS and CDR2 FQNEAQ.

This chain uses TRBV5-6 with TRBJ1-1, with D perhaps matching TRBD1 (6 bases). The germline CDR1 and CDR2 sequences are SGHDT and YYEEEE. Trimming took off 6 bases at V and 2 bases at J, with 17 bases between the two ends. CDR3 size: 15 residues. The CDR3 DNA reads as TGTGCCAGCACCCTAGGGTTACAGGGAAACACTGAAGCTTTCTTT. The encoded protein is CASTLGLQGNTEAFF.